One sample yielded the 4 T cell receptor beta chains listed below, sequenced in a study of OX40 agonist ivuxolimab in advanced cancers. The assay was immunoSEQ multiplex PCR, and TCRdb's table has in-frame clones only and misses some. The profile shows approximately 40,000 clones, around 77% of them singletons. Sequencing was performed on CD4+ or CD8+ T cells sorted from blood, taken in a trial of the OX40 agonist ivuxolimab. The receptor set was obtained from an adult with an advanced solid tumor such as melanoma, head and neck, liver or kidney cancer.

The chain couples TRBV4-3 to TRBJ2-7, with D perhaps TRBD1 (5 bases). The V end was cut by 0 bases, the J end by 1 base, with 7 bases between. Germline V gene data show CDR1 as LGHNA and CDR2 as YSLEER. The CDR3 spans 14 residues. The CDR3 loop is CASSQDPGSYEQYF. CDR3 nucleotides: TGCGCCAGCAGCCAAGACCCAGGGTCCTACGAGCAGTACTTC.

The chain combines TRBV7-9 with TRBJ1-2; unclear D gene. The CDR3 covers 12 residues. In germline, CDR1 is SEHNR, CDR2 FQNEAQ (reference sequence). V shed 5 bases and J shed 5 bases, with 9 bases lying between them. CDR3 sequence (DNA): TGTGCCAGCAGCCCCCAATCGTATGGCTACACCTTC. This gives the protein CASSPQSYGYTF.

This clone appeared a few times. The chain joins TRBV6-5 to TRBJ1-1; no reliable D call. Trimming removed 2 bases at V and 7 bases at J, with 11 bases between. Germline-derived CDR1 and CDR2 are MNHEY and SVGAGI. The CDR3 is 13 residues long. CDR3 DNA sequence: TGTGCCAGCAGTTACCTGGGTATTGGTGAAGCTTTCTTT. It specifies CASSYLGIGEAFF.

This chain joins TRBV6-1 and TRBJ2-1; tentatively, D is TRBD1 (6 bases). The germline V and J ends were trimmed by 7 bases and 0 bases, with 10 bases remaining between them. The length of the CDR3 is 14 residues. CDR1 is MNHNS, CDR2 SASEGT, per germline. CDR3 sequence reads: CASTGQSSYNEQFF. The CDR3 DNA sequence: TGTGCCAGCACCGGACAGAGCTCCTACAATGAGCAGTTCTTC.